The following is a TCR beta chain sequence with its context. Its antigen remains unidentified. The data were taken from a study of vaccination and CD4 T cells after COVID-19. As to treatment: approximately 10-day PBMC culture with coronavirus spike peptide pools or control peptides (ViraFEST assay). Trimming cost V 1 base and J 3 bases, with 7 bases left between them. Germline CDR1 and CDR2: GTSNPN and SVGIG (reference sequence). This CDR3 has 13 residues. Once obtained from cultured CD4+ T cells, the DNA was sequenced using the Oncomine TCR Beta short-read assay. TCRdb redid the calling of the PCR reads with MiXCR, one entry per CDR3 protein. Of 9,000 to 9,500 distinct CDR3 sequences listed, around 54% were seen once; the top ten hold 7.5% to 8%.

This TCR derives from a human donor who had recovered from COVID-19. This rearrangement joins TRBV30 to TRBJ1-5; the D is unclear. Specimen: CD4+ T cells from blood, cultured in vitro. CDR3 protein: CAWSEGPNQPQHF. CDR3 nucleotides: TGTGCCTGGAGTGAAGGGCCCAATCAGCCCCAGCATTTT.